Sequencing of this T cell receptor beta chain was carried out in a study of T cells in Graves' hyperthyroidism and ophthalmopathy. This CDR3 has 13 residues. Between the trimmed V and J ends, which lost 5 bases and 2 bases, there was a span of 9 bases. Germline CDR1 WNHNN, CDR2 SYGVQD (reference sequence). TCR beta CDR3 regions were amplified from RNA transcripts. HTBI primers were used for first-round RT-PCR of the TCR CDR3. TCRdb called the multiplex PCR reads again in MiXCR, with one record for every CDR3 protein. The table shows about 510,000 distinct CDR3 sequences, with around 50% occurring only once.

The TCR was taken from an adult woman with Graves' disease, either hyperthyroidism or ophthalmopathy (not recorded which). The chain recombines TRBV10-1 with TRBJ2-5, with D unclear. The specimen sequenced was peripheral blood or thyroid tissue (not recorded which). The DNA of the CDR3 is TGCGCCAGCAGTCACGGACGGCAAGAGACCCAGTACTTC. It yields the protein CASSHGRQETQYF.